The next 18 T cell receptor beta chains were all read from a single sample in a study of cytomegalovirus exposure and HLA in healthy donors. It was with 60 Vbeta and 13 Jbeta primers that the PCR ran. Libraries were prepared by immunoSEQ multiplex PCR; TCRdb keeps only in-frame clonotypes and omits some of them. The sample holds some 110,000 clones; over 70% are singletons and the top ten take 1.6%. Sequenced input: PBMCs. The source is a woman aged 18-29 years in good health and CMV-seronegative.

The chain joins TRBV27 to TRBJ2-2; TRBD1 is a possible D gene (5 bases). V lost 2 bases and J 5 bases, leaving 6 bases between the germline ends. The CDR3 has 13 amino acids. The germline V gene has CDR1 MNHEY and CDR2 SMNVEV (reference sequence). CDR3 sequence: CASSLTGTGELFF. The CDR3 nucleotides are TGTGCCAGCAGTTTAACAGGAACCGGGGAGCTGTTTTTT.

This sequence joins TRBV7-2 and TRBJ2-7, with a tentative D call TRBD1 (6 bases). The V gene lost 1 base and the J gene lost 7 bases, with 11 bases spanning the gap. The CDR3 loop spans 13 amino acids. Germline V gene lookup returns CDR1 SGHTA and CDR2 FQGNSA. This chain's CDR3 is CASSLDRVEEQYF. The CDR3 region has the DNA TGTGCCAGCAGCTTAGACAGGGTGGAGGAGCAGTACTTC.

V is TRBV5-1 and J is TRBJ1-6; 9 nucleotides line up with TRBD1. Germline CDR1 SGHRS, CDR2 YFSETQ. There are 14 residues in the CDR3. Trimming removed 0 bases from V and 10 bases from J; junction bases left unmatched: 2. The chain's CDR3 is CASSLGQGESPLHF. In DNA form, the CDR3 reads TGCGCCAGCAGCTTGGGACAGGGGGAATCACCCCTCCACTTT.

To note about this clone: Compared with germline, one end of the junction differs, possibly owing to a read error. The CDR3: CAWSVKQELYF. CDR3 DNA sequence: TGTGCCTGGAGTGTAAAACAGGAGCTGTACTTC. The V gene is TRBV30, the J gene TRBJ2-7; a weak D match, TRBD1 (5 bases). The CDR3 length is 11 residues. CDR1 is GTSNPN and CDR2 is SVGIG in the germline V gene (reference sequence).

A word on this clone: The junction does not match germline at one end; this may be a read error. This rearrangement joins TRBV5-6 to TRBJ2-7; 9 positions agree with TRBD1. CDR1 SGHDT and CDR2 YYEEEE come from the germline V gene. This CDR3 has 15 amino acids. The CDR3 sequence: CASSPPGQGSFEQYF. CDR3 DNA: TGTGCCAGCAGCCCACCGGGACAGGGATCCTTCGAGCAGTACTTC.

The CDR3 is CAWSTGQGADTQYF. The CDR3 coding sequence is TGTGCCTGGAGTACGGGACAGGGGGCAGATACGCAGTATTTT. This chain links TRBV30 with TRBJ2-3, with TRBD1 matching over 11 bases. V lost 2 bases, J lost 4 bases, and 2 bases stayed unmatched. The CDR3 is 14 residues long. CDR1 is GTSNPN, CDR2 SVGIG, per germline (reference sequence).

The chain is built from TRBV6-5 and TRBJ1-2, with D hard to call. This CDR3 region has 13 residues. Germline CDR1 and CDR2: MNHEY and SVGAGI. V dropped 6 bases and J dropped 4 bases, with 12 bases sitting between them. CDR3 nucleotide sequence: TGTGCCAGCAGCCCCCGGCCGGGCTATGGCTACACCTTC. Translating it yields CASSPRPGYGYTF.

The rearrangement uses TRBV6-5 and TRBJ2-7; 8 bases fit TRBD1. Germline V CDR1 and CDR2: MNHEY, SVGAGI. Trimming took 5 bases from V and 1 from J; bases not matched to a gene: 7. The CDR3 has 15 amino acids. As DNA, the CDR3 is TGTGCCAGCAGTCGCGACAGGGGATGGTCCTACGAGCAGTACTTC. It is translated as CASSRDRGWSYEQYF.

The chain combines TRBV11-2 with TRBJ1-2; D is unclear. V gave up 1 base and J gave up 8 bases, with 11 bases separating them. Germline V gene sequence: CDR1 SGHAT, CDR2 FQNNGV. The length of the CDR3 is 13 residues. CDR3 amino acids: CASSLVRGGGYTF. CDR3 bases: TGTGCCAGCAGCTTAGTTCGGGGTGGCGGCTACACCTTC.

This clone was detected only a few times. V is TRBV7-8 and J is TRBJ2-2, with 12 positions matching TRBD2. Germline V gene lookup returns CDR1 SGHVS and CDR2 FQNEAQ. The CDR3 runs to 18 residues. V was pared by 5 bases and J by 1 base, with 8 bases of the junction left unmatched. In DNA form, the CDR3 reads TGTGCCAGCAGCCAGTCAGGACTAGCGGGGAGGAACACCGGGGAGCTGTTTTTT. Translated: CASSQSGLAGRNTGELFF.

The V call is TRBV6-5, the J call TRBJ1-2; TRBD1 is a possible D gene (6 bases). Trimming removed 5 bases from V and 6 bases from J, with 13 bases in between. Germline V lookup: CDR1 MNHEY, CDR2 SVGAGI. The CDR3 contains 13 residues. In nucleotides, the CDR3 is TGTGCCAGCAGTACCAGGGGTCCACATGGCTACACCTTC. It encodes CASSTRGPHGYTF.

DNA for the CDR3: TGCAGCGCCAGGGTATTGAACACTGAAGCTTTCTTT. It encodes CSARVLNTEAFF. This chain uses TRBV29-1 with TRBJ1-1; D might be TRBD1 (5 bases). CDR1 and CDR2 from the germline V gene are SQVTM and ANQGSEA. The V gene lost 7 bases and the J gene lost 0 bases, with 9 bases spanning the gap. There are 12 residues in the CDR3. The whole variable domain, filled in from reference TRBV29-1 and TRBJ1-1, reads SAVISQKPSRDICQRGTSLTIQCQVDSQVTMMFWYRQQPGQSLTLIATANQGSEATYESGFVIDKFPISRPNLTFSTLTVSNMSPEDSSIYLCSARVLNTEAFFGQGTRLTVV.

This chain links TRBV7-9 with TRBJ1-3; D not resolved. The germline V and J ends were trimmed by 4 bases and 0 bases, with 10 bases remaining between them. CDR1 SEHNR and CDR2 FQNEAQ come from the germline V gene (reference sequence). The CDR3 spans 15 residues. The CDR3, as DNA: TGTGCCAGCAGCTGGGAGGGAATCTCTGGAAACACCATATATTTT. It is translated as CASSWEGISGNTIYF.

The chain employs TRBV6-5 and TRBJ1-1; D might be TRBD1 (6 bases). Germline-derived CDR1 and CDR2 are MNHEY and SVGAGI. This CDR3 is built from 15 residues. Trimming pared 5 bases from V and 3 bases from J, leaving 16 bases between. CDR3 residues: CASSASLDRDTEAFF. DNA for the CDR3: TGTGCCAGCAGTGCCTCGCTGGACAGAGACACTGAAGCTTTCTTT.

Points on this clone: The junction shows a germline mismatch at one end, possibly a read error. V gene TRBV7-7 combines with J gene TRBJ2-7; TRBD2 is a possible D gene (6 bases). Germline CDR1 reads SSHAT; CDR2 reads FNYEAQ (reference sequence). The CDR3 is 13 residues long. CDR3 nucleotides: TGTGCTAGCAGCTTAGGCCGGGGAGGAGAGCAGTACTTC. This encodes CASSLGRGGEQYF.

This clone showed up just once. The rearrangement uses TRBV6-5 and TRBJ1-2; D remains ambiguous. Germline CDR1 reads MNHEY; CDR2 reads SVGAGI. Trimming left V 5 bases short and J 4 bases short, with 14 bases between. The CDR3 runs to 14 residues. The CDR3 nucleotides read TGTGCCAGCAGTACCTTTACAGAGAGCTATGGCTACACCTTC. Translating it yields CASSTFTESYGYTF.

This chain links TRBV28 with TRBJ2-4; weak D call: TRBD1 (6 bases). The CDR3 contains 13 residues. V was pared by 7 bases and J by 14 bases, with 21 bases between. Germline-derived CDR1 and CDR2 are MDHEN and SYDVKM. CDR3 amino acids: CASTFRPRDKKYF. CDR3 in DNA: TGTGCCAGCACCTTTCGACCCCGGGACAAAAAGTACTTC.

The chain combines TRBV4-1 with TRBJ1-5, with 7 bases fitting TRBD1. J was trimmed by 0 bases and V by 3 bases; bases with no gene match: 5. This CDR3 contains 16 residues. CDR1 and CDR2 from the germline V gene are MGHRA and YSYEKL. This CDR3 is CASSQGQSYSNQPQHF. The CDR3 bases are TGCGCCAGCAGCCAGGGACAGTCTTATAGCAATCAGCCCCAGCATTTT.